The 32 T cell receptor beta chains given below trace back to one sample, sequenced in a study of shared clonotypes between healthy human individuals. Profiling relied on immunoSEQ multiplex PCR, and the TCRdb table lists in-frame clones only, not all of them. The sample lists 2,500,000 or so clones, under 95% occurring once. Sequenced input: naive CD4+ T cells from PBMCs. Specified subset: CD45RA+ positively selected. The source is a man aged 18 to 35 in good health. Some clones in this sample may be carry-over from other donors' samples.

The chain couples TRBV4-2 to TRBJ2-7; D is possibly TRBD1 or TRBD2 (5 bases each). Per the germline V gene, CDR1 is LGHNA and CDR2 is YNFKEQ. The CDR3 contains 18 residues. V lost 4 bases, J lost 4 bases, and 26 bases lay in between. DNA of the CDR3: TGTGCCAGCAGCCGAGGGGAAGCCGCGAGGGAGTCTAGGTACGAGCAGTACTTC. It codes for CASSRGEAARESRYEQYF.

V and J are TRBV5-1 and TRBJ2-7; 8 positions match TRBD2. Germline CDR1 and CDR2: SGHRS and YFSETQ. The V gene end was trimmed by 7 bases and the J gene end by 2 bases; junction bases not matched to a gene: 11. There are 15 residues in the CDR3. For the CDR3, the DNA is TGCGCCAGCGCCCCTCAGGGTAGCGGGACCTACGAGCAGTACTTC. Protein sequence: CASAPQGSGTYEQYF.

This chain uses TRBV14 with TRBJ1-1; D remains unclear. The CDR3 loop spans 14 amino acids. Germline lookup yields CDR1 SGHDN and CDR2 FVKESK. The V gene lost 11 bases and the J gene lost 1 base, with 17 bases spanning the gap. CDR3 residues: CAGLAAAENTEAFF. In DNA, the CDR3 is TGTGCCGGATTAGCAGCCGCGGAGAACACTGAAGCTTTCTTT.

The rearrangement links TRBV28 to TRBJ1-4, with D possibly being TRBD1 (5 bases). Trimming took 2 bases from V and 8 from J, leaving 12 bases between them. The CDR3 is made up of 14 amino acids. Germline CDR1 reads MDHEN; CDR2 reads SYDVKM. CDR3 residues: CASSLGGGPEKLFF. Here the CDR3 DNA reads TGTGCCAGCAGTTTAGGGGGGGGTCCCGAAAAACTGTTTTTT.

The CDR3 loop reads CATGTATYEQYF. For the CDR3, the DNA is TGTGCCACCGGGACCGCTACCTACGAGCAGTACTTC. This chain connects TRBV6-5 to TRBJ2-7; D might be TRBD1 or TRBD2, each matching 5 bases. Germline CDR1 reads MNHEY; CDR2 reads SVGAGI. The CDR3 spans 12 residues. V lost 10 bases and J 2 bases, leaving 12 bases between the germline ends.

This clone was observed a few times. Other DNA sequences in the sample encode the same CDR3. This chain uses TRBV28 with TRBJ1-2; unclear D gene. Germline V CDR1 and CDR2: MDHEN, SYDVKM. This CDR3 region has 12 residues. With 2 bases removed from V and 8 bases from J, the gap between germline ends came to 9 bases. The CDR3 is CASSLSGEGYTF. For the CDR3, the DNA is TGTGCCAGCAGTTTAAGCGGGGAAGGCTACACCTTC.

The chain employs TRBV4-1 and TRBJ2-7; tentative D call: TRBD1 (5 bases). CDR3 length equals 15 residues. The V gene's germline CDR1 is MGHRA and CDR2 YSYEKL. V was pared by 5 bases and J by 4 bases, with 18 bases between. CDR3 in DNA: TGCGCCAGCAGCAGCATCGGACAAGGAAGATACGAGCAGTACTTC. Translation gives CASSSIGQGRYEQYF.

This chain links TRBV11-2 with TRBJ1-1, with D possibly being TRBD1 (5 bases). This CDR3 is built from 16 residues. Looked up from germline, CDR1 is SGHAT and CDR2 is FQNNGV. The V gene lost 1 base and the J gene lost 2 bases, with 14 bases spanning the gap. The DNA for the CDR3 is TGTGCCAGCAGCTTAGTTCCAGGGCGAGGAAACACTGAAGCTTTCTTT. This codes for CASSLVPGRGNTEAFF.

The CDR3 nucleotides are TGTGCCAGCAGCTACCCACAGGAGGCTAGCACAGATACGCAGTATTTT. This gives the protein CASSYPQEASTDTQYF. The chain couples TRBV5-6 to TRBJ2-3, with D perhaps being TRBD1 or TRBD2 (5 bases each). The V end lost 3 bases, the J end lost 0 bases, and 14 bases lay between the germline ends. The CDR3 has 16 amino acids. Germline CDR1 is SGHDT and CDR2 is YYEEEE.

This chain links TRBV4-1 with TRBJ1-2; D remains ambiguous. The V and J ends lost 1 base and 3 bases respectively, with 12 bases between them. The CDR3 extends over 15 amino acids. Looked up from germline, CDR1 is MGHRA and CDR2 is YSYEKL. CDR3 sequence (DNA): TGCGCCAGCAGCCAAGGAGTGGTTACGGACTATGGCTACACCTTC. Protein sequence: CASSQGVVTDYGYTF.

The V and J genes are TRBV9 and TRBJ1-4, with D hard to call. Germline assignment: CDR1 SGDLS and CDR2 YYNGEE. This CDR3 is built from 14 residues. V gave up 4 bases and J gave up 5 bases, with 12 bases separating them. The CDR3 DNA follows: TGTGCCAGCAGCCCGAGTCAACCCAATGAAAAACTGTTTTTT. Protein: CASSPSQPNEKLFF.

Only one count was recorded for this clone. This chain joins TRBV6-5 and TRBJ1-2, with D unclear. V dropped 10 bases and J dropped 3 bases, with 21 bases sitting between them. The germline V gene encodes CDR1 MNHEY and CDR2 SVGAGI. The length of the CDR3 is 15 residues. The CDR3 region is CATLPGGRGDYGYTF. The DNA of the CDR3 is TGTGCCACCCTCCCGGGTGGGCGCGGGGACTATGGCTACACCTTC.

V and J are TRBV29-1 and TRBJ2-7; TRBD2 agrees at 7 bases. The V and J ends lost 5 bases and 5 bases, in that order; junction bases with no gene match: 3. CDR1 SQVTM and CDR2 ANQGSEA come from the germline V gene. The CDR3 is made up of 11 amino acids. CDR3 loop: CSVREGHEQYF. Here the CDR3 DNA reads TGCAGCGTTAGGGAGGGACACGAGCAGTACTTC.

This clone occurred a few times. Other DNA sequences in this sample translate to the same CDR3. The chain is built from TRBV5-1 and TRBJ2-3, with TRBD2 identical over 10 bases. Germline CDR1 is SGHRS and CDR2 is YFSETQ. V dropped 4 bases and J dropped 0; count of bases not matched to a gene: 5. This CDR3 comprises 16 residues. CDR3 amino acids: CASSPRTSGSTDTQYF. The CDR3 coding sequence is TGCGCCAGCAGCCCCCGGACTAGCGGTAGCACAGATACGCAGTATTTT.

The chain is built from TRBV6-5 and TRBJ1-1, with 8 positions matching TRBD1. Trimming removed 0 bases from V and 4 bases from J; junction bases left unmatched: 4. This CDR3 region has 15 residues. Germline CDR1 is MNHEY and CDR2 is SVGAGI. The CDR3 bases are TGTGCCAGCAGTTACTCGTGGACAGGGTCCACTGAAGCTTTCTTT. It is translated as CASSYSWTGSTEAFF.

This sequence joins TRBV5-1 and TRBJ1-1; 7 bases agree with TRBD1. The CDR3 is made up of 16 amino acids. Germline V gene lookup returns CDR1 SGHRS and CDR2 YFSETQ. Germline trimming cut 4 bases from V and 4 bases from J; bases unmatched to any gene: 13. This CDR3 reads CASSPRRQGRTTEAFF. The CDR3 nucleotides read TGCGCCAGCAGCCCGAGGCGACAGGGCCGGACCACTGAAGCTTTCTTT.

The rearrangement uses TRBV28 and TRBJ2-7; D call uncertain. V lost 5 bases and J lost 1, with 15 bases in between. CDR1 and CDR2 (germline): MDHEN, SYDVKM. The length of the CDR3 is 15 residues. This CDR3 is CASSPGFAGSYEQYF. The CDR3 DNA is TGTGCCAGCAGTCCTGGTTTCGCAGGATCCTACGAGCAGTACTTC.

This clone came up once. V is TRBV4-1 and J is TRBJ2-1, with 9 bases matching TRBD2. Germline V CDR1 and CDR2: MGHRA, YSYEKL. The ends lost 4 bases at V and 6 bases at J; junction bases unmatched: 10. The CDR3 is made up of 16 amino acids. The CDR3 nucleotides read TGCGCCAGCAGCCGAGGACTAGCGCAAAGTACCAATGAGCAGTTCTTC. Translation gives CASSRGLAQSTNEQFF.

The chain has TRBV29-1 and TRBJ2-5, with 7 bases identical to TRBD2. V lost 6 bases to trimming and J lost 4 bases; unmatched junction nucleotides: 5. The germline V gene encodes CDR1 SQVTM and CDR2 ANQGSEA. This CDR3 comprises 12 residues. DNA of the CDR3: TGCAGCGTGACCAGCGGGGCAGAGACCCAGTACTTC. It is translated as CSVTSGAETQYF.

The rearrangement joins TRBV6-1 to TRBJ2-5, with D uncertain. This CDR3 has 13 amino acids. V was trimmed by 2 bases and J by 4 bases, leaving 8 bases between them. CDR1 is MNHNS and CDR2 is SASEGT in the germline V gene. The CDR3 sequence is CASSETLGETQYF. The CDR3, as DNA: TGTGCCAGCAGTGAAACCTTGGGAGAGACCCAGTACTTC.

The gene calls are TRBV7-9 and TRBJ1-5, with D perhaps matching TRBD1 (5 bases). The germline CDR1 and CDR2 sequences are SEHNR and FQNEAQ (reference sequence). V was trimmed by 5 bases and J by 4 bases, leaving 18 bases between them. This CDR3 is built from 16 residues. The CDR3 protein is CASSPAGRGENQPQHF. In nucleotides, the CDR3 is TGTGCCAGCAGCCCAGCGGGGAGAGGGGAGAATCAGCCCCAGCATTTT.

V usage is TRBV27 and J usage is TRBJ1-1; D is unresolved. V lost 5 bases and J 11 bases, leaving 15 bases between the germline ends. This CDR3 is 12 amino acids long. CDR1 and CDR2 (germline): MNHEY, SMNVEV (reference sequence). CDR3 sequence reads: CASSPSGSRAFF. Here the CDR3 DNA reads TGTGCCAGCAGTCCCAGTGGCAGTAGGGCTTTCTTT.

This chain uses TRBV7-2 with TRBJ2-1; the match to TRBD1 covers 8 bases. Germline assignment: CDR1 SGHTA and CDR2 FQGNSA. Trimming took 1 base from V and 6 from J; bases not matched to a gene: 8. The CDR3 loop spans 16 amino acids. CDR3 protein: CASSLGHRGAANEQFF. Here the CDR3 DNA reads TGTGCCAGCAGCTTAGGACACAGGGGGGCAGCCAATGAGCAGTTCTTC.

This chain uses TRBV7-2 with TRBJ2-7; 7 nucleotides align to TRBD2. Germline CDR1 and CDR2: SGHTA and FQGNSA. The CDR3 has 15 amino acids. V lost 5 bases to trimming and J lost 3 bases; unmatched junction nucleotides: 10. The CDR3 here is CASSQYPGGGYEQYF. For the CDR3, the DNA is TGTGCCAGCAGCCAATACCCGGGAGGTGGCTACGAGCAGTACTTC.

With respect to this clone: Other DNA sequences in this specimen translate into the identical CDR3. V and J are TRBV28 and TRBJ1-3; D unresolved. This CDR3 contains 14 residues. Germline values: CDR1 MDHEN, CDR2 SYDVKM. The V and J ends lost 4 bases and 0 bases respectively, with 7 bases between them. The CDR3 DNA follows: TGTGCCAGCAGTTCCCGTATCTCTGGAAACACCATATATTTT. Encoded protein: CASSSRISGNTIYF.

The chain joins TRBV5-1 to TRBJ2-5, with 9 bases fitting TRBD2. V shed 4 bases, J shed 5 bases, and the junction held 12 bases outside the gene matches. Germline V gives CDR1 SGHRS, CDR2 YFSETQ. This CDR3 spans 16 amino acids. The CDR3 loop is CASSRTAGGPGETQYF. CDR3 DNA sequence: TGCGCCAGCAGCCGGACGGCGGGAGGGCCGGGGGAGACCCAGTACTTC.

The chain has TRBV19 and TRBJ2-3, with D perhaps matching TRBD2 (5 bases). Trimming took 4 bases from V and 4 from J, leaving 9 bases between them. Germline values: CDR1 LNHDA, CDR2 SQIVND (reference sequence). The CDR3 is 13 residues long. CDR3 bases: TGTGCCAGTAGTACTAGCCTTCCAGATACGCAGTATTTT. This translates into CASSTSLPDTQYF.

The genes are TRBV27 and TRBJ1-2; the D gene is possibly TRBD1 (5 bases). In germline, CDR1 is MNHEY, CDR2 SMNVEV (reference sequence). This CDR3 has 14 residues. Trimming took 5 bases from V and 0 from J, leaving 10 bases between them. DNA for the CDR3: TGTGCCAGCAGTAGGGACGGACCTAACTATGGCTACACCTTC. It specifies CASSRDGPNYGYTF.

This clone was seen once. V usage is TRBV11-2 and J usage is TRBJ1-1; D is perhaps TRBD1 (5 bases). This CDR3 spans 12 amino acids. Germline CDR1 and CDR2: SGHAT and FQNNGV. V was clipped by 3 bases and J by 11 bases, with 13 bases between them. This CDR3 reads CASSFSGSGAFF. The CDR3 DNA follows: TGTGCCAGCAGCTTTTCAGGGTCGGGCGCTTTCTTT.

The CDR3 bases are TGTGCCAGCAGTTTAATACAGCGAGGCTACACCTTC. It specifies CASSLIQRGYTF. The chain is built from TRBV28 and TRBJ1-2, with no clear D. Germline CDR1 is MDHEN and CDR2 is SYDVKM. The V end lost 2 bases, the J end lost 8 bases, and 9 bases lay between the germline ends. The length of the CDR3 is 12 residues.

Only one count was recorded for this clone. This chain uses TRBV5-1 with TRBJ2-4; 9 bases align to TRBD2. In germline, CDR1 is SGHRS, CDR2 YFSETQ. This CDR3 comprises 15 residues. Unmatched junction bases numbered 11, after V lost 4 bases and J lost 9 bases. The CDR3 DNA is TGCGCCAGCAGCCCGATCCTAGCGGGGCGGGGCATTCAGTACTTC. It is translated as CASSPILAGRGIQYF. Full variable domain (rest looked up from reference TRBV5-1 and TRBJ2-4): KAGVTQTPRYLIKTRGQQVTLSCSPISGHRSVSWYQQTPGQGLQFLFEYFSETQRNKGNFPGRFSGRQFSNSRSEMNVSTLELGDSALYLCASSPILAGRGIQYFGAGTRLSVL.

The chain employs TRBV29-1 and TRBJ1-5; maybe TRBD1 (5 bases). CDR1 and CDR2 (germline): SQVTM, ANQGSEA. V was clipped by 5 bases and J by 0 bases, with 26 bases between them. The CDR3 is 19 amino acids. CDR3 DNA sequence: TGCAGCGTTCAGAAGGGTTCAGGGAGGGAGAAAAATAGCAATCAGCCCCAGCATTTT. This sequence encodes CSVQKGSGREKNSNQPQHF.